This T cell receptor beta chain was sequenced for a study of blood T cell repertoires in COVID-19. This clone was recorded only once. Libraries were prepared by immunoSEQ multiplex PCR; TCRdb keeps only in-frame clonotypes and omits some of them. This sample carries about 200,000 clones, roughly four fifths of them seen once, and the ten largest clones take 4.5% to 5%. Germline CDR1 and CDR2: SGHTA and FQGNSA. This CDR3 spans 15 amino acids. The germline V and J ends were trimmed by 4 bases and 7 bases, with 19 bases remaining between them. Individuals in the exposed group had encountered a COVID-19 case within 2 weeks preceding study entry.

The chain uses TRBV7-2 and TRBJ1-2; D unresolved. Source material: PBMCs or T cells enriched from blood (not recorded which). This TCR was recovered from a woman aged 50 to 65 who had been exposed to COVID-19. CDR3 in DNA: TGTGCCAGCAGCTACAGTCCGTCCGCTGGTCTTGGCTACACCTTC. This codes for CASSYSPSAGLGYTF.